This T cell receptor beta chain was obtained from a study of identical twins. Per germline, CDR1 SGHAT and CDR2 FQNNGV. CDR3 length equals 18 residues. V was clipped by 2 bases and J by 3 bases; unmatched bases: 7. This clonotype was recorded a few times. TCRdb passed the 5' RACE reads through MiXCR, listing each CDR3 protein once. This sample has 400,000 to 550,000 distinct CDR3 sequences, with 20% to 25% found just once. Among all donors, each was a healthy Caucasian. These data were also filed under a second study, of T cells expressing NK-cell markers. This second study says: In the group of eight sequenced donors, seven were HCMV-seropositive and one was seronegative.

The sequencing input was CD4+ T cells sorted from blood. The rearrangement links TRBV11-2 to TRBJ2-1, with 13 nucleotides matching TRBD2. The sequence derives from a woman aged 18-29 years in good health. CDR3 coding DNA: TGTGCCAGCAGCTTAAGACTAGCGGGGGGCCTATACTACAATGAGCAGTTCTTC. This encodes CASSLRLAGGLYYNEQFF. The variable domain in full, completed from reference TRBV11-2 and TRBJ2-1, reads EAGVAQSPRYKIIEKRQSVAFWCNPISGHATLYWYQQILGQGPKLLIQFQNNGVVDDSQLPKDRFSAERLKGVDSTLKIQPAKLEDSAVYLCASSLRLAGGLYYNEQFFGPGTRLTVL.